The 24 T cell receptor beta chains below come from one sample, sequenced in a study of T cell responses to AZD1222 COVID-19 vaccine. The method was immunoSEQ multiplex PCR; TCRdb's version includes in-frame clones alone and lacks a portion of them. The sample has around 110,000 clones, 85% to 90% seen once. The specimen comprised peripheral blood, sampled on day 0 of AZD1222 vaccination. These receptors were taken from an adult in good health.

The chain has TRBV28 and TRBJ1-6; tentatively, D is TRBD1 (6 bases). This CDR3 contains 16 residues. The germline CDR1 and CDR2 sequences are MDHEN and SYDVKM. Trimming took off 4 bases at V and 10 bases at J, with 20 bases between the two ends. The DNA of the CDR3 is TGTGCCAGCAGTTCAGCACAGGGCTTAAAGGTGTCACCCCTCCACTTT. Translated, it gives CASSSAQGLKVSPLHF.

V and J are TRBV10-1 and TRBJ2-7; no firm D call. The CDR3 covers 14 residues. The V end was cut by 4 bases, the J end by 4 bases, with 14 bases between. Germline loops: CDR1 WNHNN, CDR2 SYGVQD (reference sequence). The CDR3 is CASSVTQAPYEQYF. The CDR3 DNA is TGCGCCAGCAGTGTGACGCAGGCACCTTACGAGCAGTACTTC.

J is TRBJ1-5 and V is TRBV7-8; D perhaps matches TRBD1 (6 bases). Germline CDR1 and CDR2: SGHVS and FQNEAQ. The CDR3 totals 14 residues. Trimming removed 3 bases at V and 6 bases at J, with 12 bases between. The CDR3 here is CASSLSTGSQPQHF. The CDR3 DNA sequence: TGTGCCAGCAGCTTGTCAACAGGGAGTCAGCCCCAGCATTTT.

The chain has TRBV28 and TRBJ1-1; D remains unclear. The CDR3 has 14 amino acids. The germline V and J ends were trimmed by 3 bases and 4 bases, with 12 bases remaining between them. Germline V lookup: CDR1 MDHEN, CDR2 SYDVKM. The CDR3 nucleotides are TGTGCCAGCAGTTTTATTCTGGCCAGCACTGAAGCTTTCTTT. This encodes CASSFILASTEAFF.

This clone was counted only a few times. The rearrangement uses TRBV6-1 and TRBJ1-1; the D gene is possibly TRBD1 (6 bases). This CDR3 contains 15 residues. Germline CDR1 and CDR2: MNHNS and SASEGT. Trimming left V 2 bases short and J 4 bases short, with 14 bases between. The CDR3 spells CASSENGGRLTEAFF. The CDR3 DNA follows: TGTGCCAGCAGTGAAAATGGGGGGCGCCTCACTGAAGCTTTCTTT.

The chain employs TRBV30 and TRBJ2-3, with 9 bases aligning to TRBD2. The junction had 3 bases not matched to a gene; V was cut back by 2 bases and J by 0 bases. This CDR3 is 15 amino acids long. Germline-derived CDR1 and CDR2 are GTSNPN and SVGIG (reference sequence). The CDR3 nucleotides are TGTGCCTGGAGTCAACTAGCGGGTAGCACAGATACGCAGTATTTT. Its translation is CAWSQLAGSTDTQYF. The full variable domain, rest sourced from reference TRBV30 and TRBJ2-3, is SQTIHQWPATLVQPVGSPLSLECTVEGTSNPNLYWYRQAAGRGLQLLFYSVGIGQISSEVPQNLSASRPQDRQFILSSKKLLLSDSGFYLCAWSQLAGSTDTQYFGPGTRLTVL.

The genes are TRBV7-9 and TRBJ2-7; D perhaps matches TRBD1 (5 bases). The CDR3 runs to 12 residues. Germline V gene sequence: CDR1 SEHNR, CDR2 FQNEAQ (reference sequence). Trimming pared 5 bases from V and 4 bases from J, leaving 9 bases between. The CDR3: CASSRAGYEQYF. The CDR3 DNA follows: TGTGCCAGCAGCCGAGCAGGGTACGAGCAGTACTTC.

The V call is TRBV27, the J call TRBJ1-1, with a weak D call TRBD1 (6 bases). Looked up from germline, CDR1 is MNHEY and CDR2 is SMNVEV (reference sequence). Trimming took off 2 bases at V and 2 bases at J, with 9 bases between the two ends. This CDR3 region has 14 residues. The CDR3 loop reads CASSLETGNTEAFF. For the CDR3, the DNA is TGTGCCAGCAGTTTAGAGACAGGCAACACTGAAGCTTTCTTT.

The V call is TRBV28, the J call TRBJ2-7; perhaps TRBD1 as D (6 bases). The germline V gene encodes CDR1 MDHEN and CDR2 SYDVKM. V was trimmed by 6 bases and J by 4 bases, leaving 19 bases between them. The CDR3 is 15 amino acids. DNA for the CDR3: TGTGCCAGCAGACCTCAACAGGGTTCTCGGTACGAGCAGTACTTC. This encodes CASRPQQGSRYEQYF. The variable domain in full, with the rest retrieved from reference TRBV28 and TRBJ2-7, is DVKVTQSSRYLVKRTGEKVFLECVQDMDHENMFWYRQDPGLGLRLIYFSYDVKMKEKGDIPEGYSVSREKKERFSLILESASTNQTSMYLCASRPQQGSRYEQYFGPGTRLTVT.

The CDR3 DNA follows: TGTGCCAGCAGTTACCAATCGACAGCCAACACTGAAGCTTTCTTT. Protein: CASSYQSTANTEAFF. V and J are TRBV27 and TRBJ1-1; D perhaps matches TRBD1 (5 bases). Germline values: CDR1 MNHEY, CDR2 SMNVEV (reference sequence). The CDR3 runs 15 residues. The V gene lost 4 bases and the J gene lost 2 bases, with 14 bases spanning the gap.

This clone was recorded only once. The rearrangement joins TRBV6-1 to TRBJ1-1; weak D call: TRBD1 (5 bases). Looked up from germline, CDR1 is MNHNS and CDR2 is SASEGT. The length of the CDR3 is 16 residues. Trimming took 0 bases from V and 5 from J, leaving 16 bases between them. The CDR3 sequence: CASSEAKGSGWTEAFF. The CDR3 DNA reads as TGTGCCAGCAGTGAAGCCAAAGGGTCAGGGTGGACTGAAGCTTTCTTT.

The chain combines TRBV19 with TRBJ1-5; D may be TRBD1 (6 bases). The ends were cut back, 7 bases at V and 3 bases at J, with 16 bases in the middle. This CDR3 is built from 15 residues. Germline CDR1 reads LNHDA; CDR2 reads SQIVND (reference sequence). The CDR3 sequence is CASTDSDRDNQPQHF. The CDR3 DNA sequence: TGTGCCAGTACTGATTCGGACAGAGACAATCAGCCCCAGCATTTT.

This clone was recorded once. The chain employs TRBV19 and TRBJ1-4; tentatively, D is TRBD1 (6 bases). Germline V gene data show CDR1 as LNHDA and CDR2 as SQIVND (reference sequence). V was clipped by 6 bases and J by 0 bases, with 14 bases between them. This CDR3 has 16 residues. This CDR3 is CASSPRGQATNEKLFF. Written as DNA, the CDR3 is TGTGCCAGTAGCCCCCGGGGACAAGCAACTAATGAAAAACTGTTTTTT. Full variable domain (missing parts from reference TRBV19 and TRBJ1-4): DGGITQSPKYLFRKEGQNVTLSCEQNLNHDAMYWYRQDPGQGLRLIYYSQIVNDFQKGDIAEGYSVSREKKESFPLTVTSAQKNPTAFYLCASSPRGQATNEKLFFGSGTQLSVL.

This chain joins TRBV6-5 and TRBJ1-3; no firm D call. V shed 2 bases and J shed 4 bases, with 12 bases lying between them. CDR1 MNHEY and CDR2 SVGAGI come from the germline V gene. This CDR3 is built from 15 residues. CDR3 sequence: CASSYDSSKGNTIYF. CDR3 nucleotide sequence: TGTGCCAGCAGTTACGATTCCTCCAAGGGAAACACCATATATTTT.

The chain combines TRBV5-1 with TRBJ2-3; tentative D call: TRBD2 (5 bases). V dropped 0 bases and J dropped 4 bases, with 12 bases sitting between them. Germline V gives CDR1 SGHRS, CDR2 YFSETQ. CDR3 length equals 15 residues. The CDR3 nucleotides read TGCGCCAGCAGCTTGGCCGGAGGTTGGGCAGATACGCAGTATTTT. Translated, it gives CASSLAGGWADTQYF.

The rearrangement joins TRBV7-9 to TRBJ2-2; D may be TRBD2 (6 bases). CDR1 is SEHNR, CDR2 FQNEAQ, per germline (reference sequence). The CDR3 covers 15 residues. The V end lost 5 bases, the J end lost 4 bases, and 14 bases lay between the germline ends. Here the CDR3 DNA reads TGTGCCAGCAGCACTGGAGGGGCGTTCACCGGGGAGCTGTTTTTT. It codes for CASSTGGAFTGELFF.

This chain joins TRBV5-1 and TRBJ1-2; possible D gene TRBD1, 5 bases. This CDR3 comprises 14 residues. Germline values: CDR1 SGHRS, CDR2 YFSETQ. V was pared by 0 bases and J by 5 bases, with 11 bases between. CDR3 coding DNA: TGCGCCAGCAGCTTGGGGGGCAGCGGGTATGGCTACACCTTC. Its translation is CASSLGGSGYGYTF.

This clone occurred a few times. The chain joins TRBV10-3 to TRBJ2-5; a possible D gene is TRBD1 (6 bases). Germline V gene lookup returns CDR1 ENHRY and CDR2 SYGVKD. This CDR3 contains 13 residues. Deletions cut 7 bases from V and 2 bases from J, with 11 bases between. The CDR3 region is CAITRDIQETQYF. CDR3 DNA: TGTGCCATCACTCGGGACATTCAAGAGACCCAGTACTTC.

This clone has only one observation. The J gene is TRBJ2-1, the V gene TRBV5-4; the D gene is possibly TRBD2 (5 bases). Trimming left V 1 base short and J 5 bases short, with 10 bases between. CDR3 length: 14 amino acids. In germline, CDR1 is SGHNT, CDR2 YYREEE (reference sequence). The CDR3 region has the DNA TGTGCCAGCAGCTTGTTTGCAGCGGACAATGAGCAGTTCTTC. Its translation: CASSLFAADNEQFF.

The rearrangement uses TRBV27 and TRBJ2-1, with D possibly matching TRBD1 (5 bases). The V gene's germline CDR1 is MNHEY and CDR2 SMNVEV (reference sequence). The CDR3 sequence is 14 residues long. Trimming removed 2 bases from V and 9 bases from J, with 14 bases in between. CDR3 DNA: TGTGCCAGCAGTTTAGGGGCCGGCAAGGGTGAGCAGTTCTTC. It encodes CASSLGAGKGEQFF.

This chain connects TRBV11-3 to TRBJ2-7, with 7 positions matching TRBD1. The trim removed 4 bases at V and 7 bases at J, leaving 7 bases unmatched. Germline V CDR1 and CDR2: SGHNT, YENEEA. The CDR3 spans 13 residues. CDR3 in DNA: TGTGCCAGCAGCTCAAGACAGGGACGGGAGCAGTACTTC. This sequence encodes CASSSRQGREQYF.

This clone was seen only a few times. The V and J genes are TRBV19 and TRBJ1-1, with 10 bases matching TRBD1. CDR3 size: 15 residues. V trimming: 8 bases; J trimming: 3 bases; junction bases outside the gene matches: 9. Germline CDR1 is LNHDA and CDR2 is SQIVND (reference sequence). CDR3 DNA: TGTGCCAGTTCGGACAGGGGGAAAAGTTACACTGAAGCTTTCTTT. As protein: CASSDRGKSYTEAFF.

V and J are TRBV19 and TRBJ2-1; TRBD2 matches at 8 bases. After removal of 1 base from V and 2 bases from J, the junction contained 7 bases not matched to a gene. This CDR3 is 17 amino acids long. Germline V CDR1 and CDR2: LNHDA, SQIVND (reference sequence). Written as DNA, the CDR3 is TGTGCCAGTAGTATAGGCCCGGGGGGGTGGGCCTACAATGAGCAGTTCTTC. Its translation is CASSIGPGGWAYNEQFF.

This chain links TRBV3-1 (or the pseudogene TRBV3-2) with TRBJ2-5; 9 bases are a match to TRBD2. The CDR3 length is 17 residues. V shed 0 bases and J 5 bases; nucleotides not matched to a gene: 10. Germline V CDR1 and CDR2: LGHDT, YNNKEL (reference sequence). The CDR3 sequence is CASSQELAGAPGETQYF. CDR3 nucleotide sequence: TGTGCCAGCAGCCAAGAATTAGCGGGGGCTCCCGGGGAGACCCAGTACTTC.